These 8 T cell receptor beta chains were all obtained from the same sample, sequenced in a study of tumor-infiltrating lymphocytes in primary liver carcinoma. Between roughly 20 and 33 mg of unsorted bulk tissue served as the source from which RNA and DNA were co-extracted. TCR beta cDNA was prepared out of around 460 ng total RNA by means of a constant-region primer. Slightly modified ARM-PCR, run as three nested multiplex PCR rounds, produced the TCR beta libraries. The first two PCR rounds used TRBV1-TRBV30 primers with a Cbeta primer, roughly 10 cycles each. One entry per CDR3 protein, called by TCRdb with MiXCR from the multiplex PCR reads. Among 120,000 or so distinct CDR3 sequences listed, roughly three fifths were seen once. Sequenced material: liver tumor tissue from sampling region 1. The subset was: tumor region T1, superior pole. The receptors stem from a woman aged 55-69 years with primary liver carcinoma and hepatitis B virus infection.

This sequence joins TRBV11-2 and TRBJ1-4; D is uncertain. CDR1 is SGHAT, CDR2 FQNNGV, per germline. V lost 5 bases and J 15 bases, leaving 25 bases between the germline ends. The CDR3 has 15 residues. The CDR3 loop reads CASSPRPAANEELFF. For the CDR3, the DNA is TGTGCCAGCAGCCCGAGGCCCGCAGCTAATGAAGAATTGTTTTTT.

The chain recombines TRBV5-1 with TRBJ2-2; TRBD2 matches at 9 bases. With 2 bases clipped from V and 0 bases from J, the junction kept 5 bases outside the gene matches. Germline V CDR1 and CDR2: SGHRS, YFSETQ. This CDR3 spans 17 amino acids. The chain's CDR3 is CASSFLAGRSNTGELFF. The CDR3 DNA is TGCGCCAGCAGCTTCCTAGCGGGAAGGTCGAACACCGGGGAGCTGTTTTTT. Full variable domain (rest looked up from reference TRBV5-1 and TRBJ2-2): KAGVTQTPRYLIKTRGQQVTLSCSPISGHRSVSWYQQTPGQGLQFLFEYFSETQRNKGNFPGRFSGRQFSNSRSEMNVSTLELGDSALYLCASSFLAGRSNTGELFFGEGSRLTVL.

As concerns this clonotype: Since a much larger clone is just one base distant, this may be a read error. V usage is TRBV12-2 and J usage is TRBJ2-7. TRBV12-2 is deemed a pseudogene. The CDR3 sequence is 15 residues long. Here the CDR3 reads CASRLAPSGSREQYF. The DNA of the CDR3 is TGTGCAAGTCGCTTAGCGCCTAGCGGGAGCAGAGAGCAGTACTTC.

As to this clonotype: Mismatch with germline at one junction end may stem from a read error. The chain joins TRBV28 to TRBJ2-5; no reliable D call. The CDR3 length is 11 residues. Germline loops: CDR1 MDHEN, CDR2 SYDVKM. Here the CDR3 DNA reads TGTGCCAACAGTTTAAGCGAGACCCAGTACTTC. This gives the protein CANSLSETQYF.

Note on this clonotype: A read error is likely, as this CDR3 ends without the conserved phenylalanine or tryptophan. The V and J genes are TRBV4-2 and TRBJ2-4, with D perhaps matching TRBD1 (5 bases). Germline values: CDR1 LGHNA, CDR2 YNFKEQ. CDR3 length: 17 amino acids. Trimming removed 4 bases at V and 3 bases at J, with 19 bases between. As DNA, the CDR3 is TGTGCCAGCAGCCGAGTATCTCGGACAACGAGCAAAAACATTCAGTACCTC. Amino acids: CASSRVSRTTSKNIQYL.

Remarks on this clonotype: At one boundary the junction diverges from the germline segment, which might be a read error. The rearrangement links TRBV5-1 to TRBJ1-5, with D unresolved. From germline, CDR1 is SGHRS and CDR2 YFSETQ. CDR3 length: 15 residues. CDR3 protein: CASSLREKVDQPHHF. In DNA form, the CDR3 reads TGCGCCAGCAGCTTGAGGGAAAAGGTCGATCAGCCCCATCATTTT.

Worth noting for this clonotype: A much larger clone differs from this one at a single base, so this may be a read error. The chain employs TRBV4-1 and TRBJ1-6; D perhaps matches TRBD1 (6 bases). Germline V lookup: CDR1 MGHRA, CDR2 YSYEKL. CDR3 length equals 17 residues. The CDR3 loop reads CAISQDRGGADNSPLHF. Here the CDR3 DNA reads TGCGCCATCAGCCAAGATCGGGGGGGCGCGGATAATTCACCCCTCCACTTT.

This clonotype has just a few counts. V gene TRBV6-1 combines with J gene TRBJ2-2; maybe TRBD2 (6 bases). Looked up from germline, CDR1 is MNHNS and CDR2 is SASEGT. Trimming took 5 bases from V and 3 from J, leaving 16 bases between them. This CDR3 region has 16 residues. CDR3 nucleotides: TGTGCCAGCAGTCGATCGCGGGGTGTGGACACCGGGGAGCTGTTTTTT. Its translation is CASSRSRGVDTGELFF.